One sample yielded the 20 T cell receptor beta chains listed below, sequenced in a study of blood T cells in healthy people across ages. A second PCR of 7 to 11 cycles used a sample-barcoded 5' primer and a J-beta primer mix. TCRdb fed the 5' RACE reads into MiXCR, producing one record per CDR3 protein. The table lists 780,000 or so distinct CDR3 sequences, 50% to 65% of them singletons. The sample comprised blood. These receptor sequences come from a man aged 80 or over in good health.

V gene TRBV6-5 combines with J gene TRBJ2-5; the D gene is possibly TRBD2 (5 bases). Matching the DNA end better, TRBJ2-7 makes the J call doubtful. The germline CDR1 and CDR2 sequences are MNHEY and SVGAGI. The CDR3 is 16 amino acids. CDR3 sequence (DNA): TGTGCCAGCAGAACTAGAAGTGCGGTTTCCGCCTACGAGCAGTACTTC. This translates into CASRTRSAVSAYEQYF.

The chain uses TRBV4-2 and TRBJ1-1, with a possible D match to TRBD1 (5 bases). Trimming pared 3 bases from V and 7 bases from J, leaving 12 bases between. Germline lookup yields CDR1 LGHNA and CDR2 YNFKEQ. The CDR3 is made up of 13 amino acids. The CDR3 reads CASSQPQGLEAFF. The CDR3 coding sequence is TGTGCCAGCAGCCAGCCCCAGGGCCTTGAAGCTTTCTTT.

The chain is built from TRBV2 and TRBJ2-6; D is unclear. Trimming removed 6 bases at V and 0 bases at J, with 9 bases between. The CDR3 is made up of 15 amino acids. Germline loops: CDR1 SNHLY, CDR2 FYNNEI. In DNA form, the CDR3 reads TGTGCCAGCAGCCTGGTCCGCTCTGGGGCCAACGTCCTGACTTTC. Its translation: CASSLVRSGANVLTF.

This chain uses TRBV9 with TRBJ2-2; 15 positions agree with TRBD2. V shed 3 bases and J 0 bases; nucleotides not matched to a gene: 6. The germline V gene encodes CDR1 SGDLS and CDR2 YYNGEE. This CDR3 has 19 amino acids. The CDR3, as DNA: TGTGCCAGCAGCGGCGGACTAGCGGGAGGGATAACGAACACCGGGGAGCTGTTTTTT. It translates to CASSGGLAGGITNTGELFF.

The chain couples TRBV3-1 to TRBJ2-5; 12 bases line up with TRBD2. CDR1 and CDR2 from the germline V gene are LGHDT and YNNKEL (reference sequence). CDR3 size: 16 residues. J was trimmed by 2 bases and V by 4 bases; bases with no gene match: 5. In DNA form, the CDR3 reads TGTGCCAGCAGCCTCGGACTAGCGGGAATGCAAGAGACCCAGTACTTC. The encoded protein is CASSLGLAGMQETQYF.

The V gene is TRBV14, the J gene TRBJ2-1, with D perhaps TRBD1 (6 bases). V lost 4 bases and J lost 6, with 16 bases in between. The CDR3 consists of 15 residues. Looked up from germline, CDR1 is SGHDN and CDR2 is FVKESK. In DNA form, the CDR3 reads TGTGCCAGCAGCCGGGACATCCAATTGTTCAATGAGCAGTTCTTC. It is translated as CASSRDIQLFNEQFF.

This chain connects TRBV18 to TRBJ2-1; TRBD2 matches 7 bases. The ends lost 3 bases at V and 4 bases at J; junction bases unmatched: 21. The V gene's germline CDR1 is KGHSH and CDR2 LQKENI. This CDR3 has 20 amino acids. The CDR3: CASSPLRARRGSRNYNEQFF. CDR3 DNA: TGTGCCAGCTCACCCCTCCGCGCGCGGCGGGGGTCCCGAAATTACAATGAGCAGTTCTTC.

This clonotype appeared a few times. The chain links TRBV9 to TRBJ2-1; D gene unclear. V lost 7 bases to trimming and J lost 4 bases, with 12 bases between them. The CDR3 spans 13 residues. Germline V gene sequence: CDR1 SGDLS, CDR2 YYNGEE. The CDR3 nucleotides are TGTGCCAGCGCCCCGACTCAGTACAATGAGCAGTTCTTC. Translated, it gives CASAPTQYNEQFF. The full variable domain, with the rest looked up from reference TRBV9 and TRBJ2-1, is DSGVTQTPKHLITATGQRVTLRCSPRSGDLSVYWYQQSLDQGLQFLIQYYNGEERAKGNILERFSAQQFPDLHSELNLSSLELGDSALYFCASAPTQYNEQFFGPGTRLTVL.

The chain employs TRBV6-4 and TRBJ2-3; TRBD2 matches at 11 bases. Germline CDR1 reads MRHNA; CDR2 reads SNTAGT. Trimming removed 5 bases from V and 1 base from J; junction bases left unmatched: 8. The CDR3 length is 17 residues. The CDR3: CASSRSGRAKGTDTQYF. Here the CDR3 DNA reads TGTGCCAGCAGTCGTAGCGGGAGGGCCAAAGGCACAGATACGCAGTATTTT.

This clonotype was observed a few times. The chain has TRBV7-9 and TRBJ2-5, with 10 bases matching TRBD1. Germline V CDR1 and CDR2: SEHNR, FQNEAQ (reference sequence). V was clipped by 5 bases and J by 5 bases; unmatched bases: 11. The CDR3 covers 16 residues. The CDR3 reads CASSTRDRGTTETQYF. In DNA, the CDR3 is TGTGCCAGCAGCACAAGGGACAGGGGAACCACCGAGACCCAGTACTTC. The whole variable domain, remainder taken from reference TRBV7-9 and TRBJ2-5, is DTGVSQNPRHKITKRGQNVTFRCDPISEHNRLYWYRQTLGQGPEFLTYFQNEAQLEKSRLLSDRFSAERPKGSFSTLEIQRTEQGDSAMYLCASSTRDRGTTETQYFGPGTRLLVL.

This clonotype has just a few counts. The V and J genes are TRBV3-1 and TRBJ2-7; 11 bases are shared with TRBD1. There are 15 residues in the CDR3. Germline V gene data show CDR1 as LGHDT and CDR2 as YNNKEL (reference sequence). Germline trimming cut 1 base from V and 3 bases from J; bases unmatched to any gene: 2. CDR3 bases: TGTGCCAGCAGCCAAGTGGACAGGGGGCTCTACGAGCAGTACTTC. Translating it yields CASSQVDRGLYEQYF.

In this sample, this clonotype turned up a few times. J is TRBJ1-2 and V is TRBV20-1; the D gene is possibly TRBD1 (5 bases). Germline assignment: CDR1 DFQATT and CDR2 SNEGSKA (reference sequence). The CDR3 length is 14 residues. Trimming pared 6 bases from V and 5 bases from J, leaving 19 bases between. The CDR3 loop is CSASPSAGTYGYTF. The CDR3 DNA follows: TGCAGTGCAAGCCCCTCCGCAGGGACTTATGGCTACACCTTC.

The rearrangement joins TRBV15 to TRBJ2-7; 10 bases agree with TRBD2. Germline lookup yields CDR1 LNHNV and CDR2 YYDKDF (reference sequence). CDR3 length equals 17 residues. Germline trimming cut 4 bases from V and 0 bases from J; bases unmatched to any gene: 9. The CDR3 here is CATSISPTSGYSYEQYF. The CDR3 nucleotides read TGTGCCACCAGCATTTCCCCGACTAGCGGGTACTCCTACGAGCAGTACTTC.

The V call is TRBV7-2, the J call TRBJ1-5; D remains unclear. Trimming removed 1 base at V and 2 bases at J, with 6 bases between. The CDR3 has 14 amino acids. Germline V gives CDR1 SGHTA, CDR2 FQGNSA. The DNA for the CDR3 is TGTGCCAGCAGCTTAGGATTCGGCAATCAGCCCCAGCATTTT. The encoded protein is CASSLGFGNQPQHF.

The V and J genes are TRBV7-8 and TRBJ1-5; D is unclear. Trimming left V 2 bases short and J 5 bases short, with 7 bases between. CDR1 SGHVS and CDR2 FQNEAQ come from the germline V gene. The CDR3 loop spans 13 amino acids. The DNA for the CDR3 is TGTGCCAGCAGCTTAATGCCCCATCAGCCCCAGCATTTT. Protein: CASSLMPHQPQHF.

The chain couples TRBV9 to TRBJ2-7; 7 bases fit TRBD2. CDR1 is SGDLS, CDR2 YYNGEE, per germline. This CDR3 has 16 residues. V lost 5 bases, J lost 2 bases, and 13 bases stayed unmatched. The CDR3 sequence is CASSTSRTSPAYEQYF. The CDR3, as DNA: TGTGCCAGCAGTACTTCCCGGACTAGTCCTGCCTACGAGCAGTACTTC.

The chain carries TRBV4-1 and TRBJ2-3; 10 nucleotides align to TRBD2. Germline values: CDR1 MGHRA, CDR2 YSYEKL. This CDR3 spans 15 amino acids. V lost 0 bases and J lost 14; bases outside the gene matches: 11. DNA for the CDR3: TGCGCCAGCAGCCAAGAAGCGGGAGGGGGCAGATACGCGTATTTT. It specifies CASSQEAGGGRYAYF.

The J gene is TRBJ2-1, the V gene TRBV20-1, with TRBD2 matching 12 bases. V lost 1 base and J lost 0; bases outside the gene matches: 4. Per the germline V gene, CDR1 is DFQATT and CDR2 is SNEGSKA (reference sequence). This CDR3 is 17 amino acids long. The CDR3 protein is CSARGVTSGSSYNEQFF. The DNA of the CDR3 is TGCAGTGCTAGAGGTGTGACTAGCGGGAGCTCCTACAATGAGCAGTTCTTC.

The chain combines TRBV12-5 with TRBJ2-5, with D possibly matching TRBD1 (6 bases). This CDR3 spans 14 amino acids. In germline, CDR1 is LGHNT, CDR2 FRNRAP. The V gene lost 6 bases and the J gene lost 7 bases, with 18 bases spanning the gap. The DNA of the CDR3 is TGTGCTAGTGGCCCGGACAGTACTGGGCGGACCCAGTACTTC. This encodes CASGPDSTGRTQYF.

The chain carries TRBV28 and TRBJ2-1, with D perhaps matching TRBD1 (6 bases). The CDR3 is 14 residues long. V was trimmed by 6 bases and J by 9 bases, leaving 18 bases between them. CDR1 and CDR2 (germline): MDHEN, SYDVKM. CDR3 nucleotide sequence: TGTGCCAGCAGGCAAACCCCACAGGGTGGTGAGCAGTTCTTC. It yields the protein CASRQTPQGGEQFF.